This TCR beta chain was sequenced for a study of blood T cell repertoires in COVID-19. Study background: The samples span acute and convalescent COVID-19 from the United States, Italy and Spain. PBMCs, B-cell-depleted T cells, or T cells provided the cDNA or gDNA that made up the material.

The sample holds a few counts of this clone. Source study methods: Reference gene primer amplification gave estimated nucleated cell counts. TCRdb keeps only in-frame clones here, not all; method: immunoSEQ multiplex PCR. V and J calls plus clone size are reproduced from that table; the DNA served to infer D and trimming. The data contain fewer than 250,000 clones, roughly 80% of them seen just once; the ten biggest clones take up about 9.4%. The sequence came from a woman of 80 years or more with acute or convalescent COVID-19. Sequencing used peripheral blood.

DNA of the CDR3: TGTGCCATCAGCGAGAAACAGACAGGGACCTACGAGCAGTACTTC. Its protein product is CAISEKQTGTYEQYF. The V and J genes are TRBV10-3 and TRBJ2-7; 7 positions agree with TRBD1. The CDR3 has 15 amino acids. From germline, CDR1 is ENHRY and CDR2 SYGVKD. Trimming at V came to 6 bases and at J to 2 bases, leaving 10 bases not matched to a gene.